This TCR beta chain was recorded in a study of shared clonotypes between healthy human individuals. CDR1 is MNHNY, CDR2 SVGAGI, per germline (reference sequence). V was clipped by 6 bases and J by 1 base; unmatched bases: 3. The CDR3 extends over 15 amino acids. Naivety among CD8 cells was defined by CD45RO negativity and positive CCR7 selection, thereby excluding terminally differentiated effector memory CD45RA+ cells. Libraries were prepared by immunoSEQ multiplex PCR; TCRdb keeps only in-frame clonotypes and omits some of them. Found here are 630,000 or so clones, about 98% of them singletons; the top ten hold 0.3%.

This receptor was identified in a man aged 25 to 40 in good health. Sequencing used naive CD8+ T cells sorted from blood. This chain uses TRBV6-6 with TRBJ2-2, with 9 bases identical to TRBD1. The CDR3 DNA is TGTGCCAGCAGCCCGGACAGGGGGAACACCGGGGAGCTGTTTTTT. As protein: CASSPDRGNTGELFF.